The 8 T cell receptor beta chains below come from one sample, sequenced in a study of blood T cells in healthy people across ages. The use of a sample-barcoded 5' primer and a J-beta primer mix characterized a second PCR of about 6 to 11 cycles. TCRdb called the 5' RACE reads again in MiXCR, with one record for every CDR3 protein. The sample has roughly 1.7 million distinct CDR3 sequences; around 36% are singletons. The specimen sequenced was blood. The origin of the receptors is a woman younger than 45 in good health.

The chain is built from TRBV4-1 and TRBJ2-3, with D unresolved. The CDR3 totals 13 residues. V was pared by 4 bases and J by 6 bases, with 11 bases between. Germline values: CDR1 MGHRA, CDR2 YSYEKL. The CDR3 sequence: CASSPHRVDTQYF. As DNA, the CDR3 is TGCGCCAGCAGCCCTCATAGGGTGGATACGCAGTATTTT.

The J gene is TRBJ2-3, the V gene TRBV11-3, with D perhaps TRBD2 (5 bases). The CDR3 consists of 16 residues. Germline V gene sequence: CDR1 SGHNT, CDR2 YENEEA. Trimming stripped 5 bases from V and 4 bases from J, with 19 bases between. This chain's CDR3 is CASSRPLETQPDTQYF. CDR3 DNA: TGTGCCAGCAGCCGCCCACTAGAGACTCAGCCAGATACGCAGTATTTT.

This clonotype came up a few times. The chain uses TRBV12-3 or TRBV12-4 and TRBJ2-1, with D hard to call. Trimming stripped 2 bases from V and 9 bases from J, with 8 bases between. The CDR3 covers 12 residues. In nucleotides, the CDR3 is TGTGCCAGCAGTTTAAGGCGGCTTGAGCAGTTCTTC. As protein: CASSLRRLEQFF.

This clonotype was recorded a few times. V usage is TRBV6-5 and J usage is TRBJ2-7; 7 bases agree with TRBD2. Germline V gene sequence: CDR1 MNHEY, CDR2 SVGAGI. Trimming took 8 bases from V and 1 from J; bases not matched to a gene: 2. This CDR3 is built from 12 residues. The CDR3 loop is CASGRVSYEQYF. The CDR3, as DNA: TGTGCCAGCGGGAGGGTGTCCTACGAGCAGTACTTC.

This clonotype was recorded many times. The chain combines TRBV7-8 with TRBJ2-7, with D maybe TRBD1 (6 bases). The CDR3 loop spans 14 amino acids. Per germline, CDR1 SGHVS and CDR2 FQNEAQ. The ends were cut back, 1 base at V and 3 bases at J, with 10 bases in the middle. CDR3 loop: CASSLVQGVYEQYF. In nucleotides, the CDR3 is TGTGCCAGCAGCTTAGTACAGGGAGTCTACGAGCAGTACTTC.

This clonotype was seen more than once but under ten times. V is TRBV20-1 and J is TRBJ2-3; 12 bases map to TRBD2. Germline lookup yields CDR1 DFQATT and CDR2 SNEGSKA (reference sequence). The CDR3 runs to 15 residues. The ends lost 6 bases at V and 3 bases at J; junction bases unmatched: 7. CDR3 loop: CSAPPTSGRTDTQYF. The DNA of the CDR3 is TGCAGTGCACCTCCTACTAGCGGGAGGACAGATACGCAGTATTTT.

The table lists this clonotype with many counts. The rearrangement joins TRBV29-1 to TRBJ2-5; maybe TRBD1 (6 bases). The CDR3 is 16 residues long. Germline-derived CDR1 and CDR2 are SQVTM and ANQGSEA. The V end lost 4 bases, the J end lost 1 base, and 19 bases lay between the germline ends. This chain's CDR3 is CSVGEGSVRGQETQYF. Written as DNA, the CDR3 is TGCAGCGTTGGCGAAGGTAGCGTCAGGGGCCAAGAGACCCAGTACTTC.

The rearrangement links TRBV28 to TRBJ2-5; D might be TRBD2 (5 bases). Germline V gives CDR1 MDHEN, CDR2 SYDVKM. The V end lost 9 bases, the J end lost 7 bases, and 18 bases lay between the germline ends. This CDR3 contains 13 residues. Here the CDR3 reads CASAPGSTTTQYF. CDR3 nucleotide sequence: TGTGCCAGTGCCCCGGGATCCACCACGACCCAGTACTTC.